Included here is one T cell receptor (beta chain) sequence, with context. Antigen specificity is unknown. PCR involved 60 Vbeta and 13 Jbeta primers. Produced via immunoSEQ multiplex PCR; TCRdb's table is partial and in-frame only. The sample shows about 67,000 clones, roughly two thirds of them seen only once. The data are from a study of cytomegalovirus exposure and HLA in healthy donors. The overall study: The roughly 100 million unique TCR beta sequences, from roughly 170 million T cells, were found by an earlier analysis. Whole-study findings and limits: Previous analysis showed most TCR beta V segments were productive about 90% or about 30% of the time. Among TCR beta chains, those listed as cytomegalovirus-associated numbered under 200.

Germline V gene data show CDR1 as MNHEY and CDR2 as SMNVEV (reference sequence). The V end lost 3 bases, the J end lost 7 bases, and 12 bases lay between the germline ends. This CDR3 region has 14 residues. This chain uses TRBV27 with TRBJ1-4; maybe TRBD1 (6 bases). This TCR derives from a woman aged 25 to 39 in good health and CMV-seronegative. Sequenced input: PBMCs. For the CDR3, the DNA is TGTGCCAGCAGTTTCAGGGGCGGGGGTGAAAAACTGTTTTTT. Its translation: CASSFRGGGEKLFF.